This T cell receptor (beta chain) was found in a study of T cells expressing NK-cell markers. TCRdb reprocessed the 5' RACE reads and keeps a single row for each CDR3 protein, giving no DNA. Across around 380,000 distinct CDR3 sequences, the top ten clones capture around a tenth of the sample. This CDR3 has 11 residues. Germline CDR1 is SQVTM and CDR2 is ANQGSEA. Sequenced material: blood T cells: a sorted CD56 or NKG2C T cell subset, CD4+ or CD8+ T cells, or bulk PBMC T cells (not recorded which). The gene calls are TRBV29-1 and TRBJ2-1. The receptor was isolated from a woman aged 45-65 years in good health. This chain's CDR3 is CSVEESREQFF.